This T cell receptor (beta chain) was captured in a study of CD8 T cells in Susac syndrome. From blood CD8+ and CD4+ T cells, the TCR beta chain was sequenced. A quantity of about 0.5 to 1 ug RNA underwent reverse transcription using random hexamers. By means of immunoSEQ multiplex PCR, TCR beta CDR3 spanning 54 Vbeta and 13 Jbeta underwent amplification. MiXCR was run by TCRdb on the immunoSEQ multiplex PCR reads, yielding one entry per CDR3 protein. Of roughly 180,000 distinct CDR3 sequences detected, about 95% appear once; the ten largest clones hold around 0.11%. The CDR3 is 13 residues long. Trimming pared 5 bases from V and 3 bases from J, leaving 9 bases between. Per germline, CDR1 MNHEY and CDR2 SVGEGT.

The J gene is TRBJ2-3, the V gene TRBV6-2 or TRBV6-3; no definite D call. This clonotype was sampled from a human donor in good health. The sequencing input was CD4+ T cells from PBMCs. Here the CDR3 DNA reads TGTGCCAGCAGTCCCCGGACGACAGATACGCAGTATTTT. Translated, it gives CASSPRTTDTQYF.